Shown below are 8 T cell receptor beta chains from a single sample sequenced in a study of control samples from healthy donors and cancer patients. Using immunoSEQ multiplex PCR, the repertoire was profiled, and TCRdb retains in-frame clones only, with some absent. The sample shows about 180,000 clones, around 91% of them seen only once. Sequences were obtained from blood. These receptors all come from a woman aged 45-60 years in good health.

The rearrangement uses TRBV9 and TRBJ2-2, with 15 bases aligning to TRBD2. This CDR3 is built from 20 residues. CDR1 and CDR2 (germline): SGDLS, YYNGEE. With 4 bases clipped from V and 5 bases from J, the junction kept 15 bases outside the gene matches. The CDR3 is CASSPPFGLAGGGKTGELFF. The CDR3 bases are TGTGCCAGCAGCCCCCCCTTTGGACTAGCGGGAGGGGGGAAGACCGGGGAGCTGTTTTTT.

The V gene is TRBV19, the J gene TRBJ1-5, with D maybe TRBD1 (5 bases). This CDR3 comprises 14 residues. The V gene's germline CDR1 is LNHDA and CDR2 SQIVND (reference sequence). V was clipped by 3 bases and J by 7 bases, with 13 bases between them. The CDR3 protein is CASSIPAGRQPQHF. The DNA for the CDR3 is TGTGCCAGTAGTATCCCCGCGGGACGGCAGCCCCAGCATTTT. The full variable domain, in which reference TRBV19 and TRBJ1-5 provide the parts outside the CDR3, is DGGITQSPKYLFRKEGQNVTLSCEQNLNHDAMYWYRQDPGQGLRLIYYSQIVNDFQKGDIAEGYSVSREKKESFPLTVTSAQKNPTAFYLCASSIPAGRQPQHFGDGTRLSIL.

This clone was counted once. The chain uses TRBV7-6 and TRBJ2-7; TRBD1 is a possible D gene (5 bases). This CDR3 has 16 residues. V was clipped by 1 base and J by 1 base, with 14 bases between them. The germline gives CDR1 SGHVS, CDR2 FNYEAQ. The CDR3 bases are TGTGCCAGCAGCTTAGGGGTCGGACACGAATCCTACGAGCAGTACTTC. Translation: CASSLGVGHESYEQYF. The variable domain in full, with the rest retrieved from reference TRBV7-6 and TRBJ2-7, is GAGVSQSPRYKVTKRGQDVALRCDPISGHVSLYWYRQALGQGPEFLTYFNYEAQQDKSGLPNDRFSAERPEGSISTLTIQRTEQRDSAMYRCASSLGVGHESYEQYFGPGTRLTVT.

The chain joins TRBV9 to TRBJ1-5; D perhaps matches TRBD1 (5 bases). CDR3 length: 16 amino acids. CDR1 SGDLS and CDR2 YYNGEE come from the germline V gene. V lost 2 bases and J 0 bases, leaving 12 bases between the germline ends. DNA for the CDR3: TGTGCCAGCAGCGTTTCAGGGTATGGTAGCAATCAGCCCCAGCATTTT. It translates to CASSVSGYGSNQPQHF.

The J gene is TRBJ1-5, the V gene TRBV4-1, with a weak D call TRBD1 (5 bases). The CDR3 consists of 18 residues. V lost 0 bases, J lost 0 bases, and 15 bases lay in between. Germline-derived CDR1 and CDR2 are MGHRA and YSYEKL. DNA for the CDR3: TGCGCCAGCAGCCAAGATAAGGGACGGACGGATAGCAATCAGCCCCAGCATTTT. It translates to CASSQDKGRTDSNQPQHF.

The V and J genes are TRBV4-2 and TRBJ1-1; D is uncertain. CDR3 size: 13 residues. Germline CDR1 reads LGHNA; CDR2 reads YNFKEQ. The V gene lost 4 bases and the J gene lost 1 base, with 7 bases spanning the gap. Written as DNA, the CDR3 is TGTGCCAGCAGCCGCGGAGAGAACACTGAAGCTTTCTTT. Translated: CASSRGENTEAFF.

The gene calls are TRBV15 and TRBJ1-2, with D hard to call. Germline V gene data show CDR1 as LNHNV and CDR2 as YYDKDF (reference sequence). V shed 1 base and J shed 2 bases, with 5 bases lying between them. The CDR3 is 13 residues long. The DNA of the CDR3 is TGTGCCACCAGCAGAGGGGGAAACTATGGCTACACCTTC. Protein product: CATSRGGNYGYTF.

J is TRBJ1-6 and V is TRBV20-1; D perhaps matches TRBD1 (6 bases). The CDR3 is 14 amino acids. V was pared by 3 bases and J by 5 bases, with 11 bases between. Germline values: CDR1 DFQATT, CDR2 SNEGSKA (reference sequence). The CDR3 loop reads CSASSGANNSPLHF. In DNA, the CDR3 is TGCAGTGCTAGTTCGGGGGCGAATAATTCACCCCTCCACTTT.